This TCR beta chain was documented in a study of blood T cell repertoires in COVID-19. Enrollment of patients from Seattle took place during active infection, with longitudinal follow-up. Assay used: immunoSEQ multiplex PCR; TCRdb lists only in-frame clones, some missing. The sample contains about 180,000 clones, about 81% of which appear only once. Germline V CDR1 and CDR2: MNHEY, SMNVEV (reference sequence). Trimming took off 7 bases at V and 1 base at J, with 10 bases between the two ends. The CDR3 runs 13 residues. J is TRBJ1-1 and V is TRBV27, with D tentatively TRBD1 (5 bases). Input material: peripheral blood. This clonotype originated in an elderly woman with COVID-19, enrolled during active disease. CDR3: CASKTVGNTEAFF. CDR3 sequence (DNA): TGTGCCAGCAAGACAGTTGGGAACACTGAAGCTTTCTTT.